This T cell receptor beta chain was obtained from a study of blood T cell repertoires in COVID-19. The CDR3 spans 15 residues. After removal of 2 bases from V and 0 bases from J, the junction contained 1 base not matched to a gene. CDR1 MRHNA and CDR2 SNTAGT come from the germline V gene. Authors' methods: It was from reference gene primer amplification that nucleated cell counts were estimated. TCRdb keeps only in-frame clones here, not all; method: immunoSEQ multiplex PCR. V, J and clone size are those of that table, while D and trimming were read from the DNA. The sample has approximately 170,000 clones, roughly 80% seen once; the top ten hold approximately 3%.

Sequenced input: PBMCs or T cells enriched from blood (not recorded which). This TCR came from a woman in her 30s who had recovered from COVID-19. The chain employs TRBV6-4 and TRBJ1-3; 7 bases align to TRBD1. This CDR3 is CASSDTGDSGNTIYF. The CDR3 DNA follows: TGTGCCAGCAGTGACACAGGGGACTCTGGAAACACCATATATTTT.